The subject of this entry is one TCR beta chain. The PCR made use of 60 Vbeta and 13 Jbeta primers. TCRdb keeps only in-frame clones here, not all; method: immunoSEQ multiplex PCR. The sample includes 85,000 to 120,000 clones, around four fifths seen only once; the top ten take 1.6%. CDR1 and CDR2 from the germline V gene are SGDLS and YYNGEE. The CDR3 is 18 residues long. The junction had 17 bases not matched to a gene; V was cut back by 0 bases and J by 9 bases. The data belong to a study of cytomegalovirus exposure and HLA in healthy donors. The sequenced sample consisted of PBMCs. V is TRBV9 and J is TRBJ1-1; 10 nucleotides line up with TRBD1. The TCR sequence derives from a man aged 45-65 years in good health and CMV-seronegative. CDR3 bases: TGTGCCAGCAGCGTAGCTACAGGAGTGGGGACAGGGGATTGGCAAGCTTTCTTT. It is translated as CASSVATGVGTGDWQAFF.